These 25 T cell receptor beta chains were sequenced from one sample in a study of tissue T cells after allogeneic stem cell transplantation. TCRdb keeps only in-frame clones here, not all; method: immunoSEQ multiplex PCR. The sample yields about 40,000 clones, 80% to 95% seen once. The material sequenced was blood, taken before transplantation. The receptors originated from a woman aged 35 to 75 who later had graft-versus-host disease after an allogeneic stem cell transplant.

V gene TRBV7-2 combines with J gene TRBJ1-2; D is undetermined. CDR3 size: 14 residues. V lost 2 bases and J 4 bases, leaving 11 bases between the germline ends. CDR1 and CDR2 (germline): SGHTA, FQGNSA. The CDR3 loop is CASSLNGEAYGYTF. As DNA, the CDR3 is TGTGCCAGCAGCTTAAATGGGGAGGCCTATGGCTACACCTTC.

This clone is a singleton in its sample. The chain combines TRBV7-2 with TRBJ1-2; no clear D. V was shortened by 5 bases and J by 2 bases, with 18 bases between the two germline ends. Germline loops: CDR1 SGHTA, CDR2 FQGNSA. The CDR3 totals 16 residues. CDR3 sequence reads: CASSPLLRKGNYGYTF. CDR3 sequence (DNA): TGTGCCAGCAGCCCACTGCTCCGAAAAGGAAACTATGGCTACACCTTC.

The rearrangement links TRBV7-2 to TRBJ2-5; D tentatively reads TRBD1 or TRBD2 (5 bases each). The CDR3 loop spans 15 amino acids. Trimming cost V 0 bases and J 5 bases, with 13 bases left between them. In germline, CDR1 is SGHTA, CDR2 FQGNSA. This CDR3 reads CASSLAIGGWETQYF. The CDR3 nucleotides are TGTGCCAGCAGCTTAGCGATTGGGGGTTGGGAGACCCAGTACTTC.

The chain combines TRBV12-3 or TRBV12-4 with TRBJ1-2; no firm D call. The V end was cut by 5 bases, the J end by 1 base, with 5 bases between. This CDR3 is 12 amino acids long. The CDR3 loop is CASSPNNYGYTF. DNA of the CDR3: TGTGCCAGCAGTCCGAATAACTATGGCTACACCTTC.

The chain uses TRBV5-1 and TRBJ2-7; D remains unclear. The V and J ends lost 4 bases and 2 bases respectively, with 10 bases between them. Per the germline V gene, CDR1 is SGHRS and CDR2 is YFSETQ. This CDR3 is 13 amino acids long. CDR3: CASSGDMTYEQYF. The CDR3 DNA follows: TGCGCCAGCAGCGGCGACATGACCTACGAGCAGTACTTC. Full variable domain (rest looked up from reference TRBV5-1 and TRBJ2-7): KAGVTQTPRYLIKTRGQQVTLSCSPISGHRSVSWYQQTPGQGLQFLFEYFSETQRNKGNFPGRFSGRQFSNSRSEMNVSTLELGDSALYLCASSGDMTYEQYFGPGTRLTVT.

As DNA, the CDR3 is TGTGCCAGCAGTCCCAGGCCAGGGGGAAGCACCGGGGAGCTGTTTTTT. Translation gives CASSPRPGGSTGELFF. The V and J genes are TRBV14 and TRBJ2-2; 7 positions agree with TRBD1. The junction had 11 bases not matched to a gene; V was cut back by 6 bases and J by 4 bases. This CDR3 contains 16 residues. The germline V gene encodes CDR1 SGHDN and CDR2 FVKESK.

This chain links TRBV7-3 with TRBJ2-1; the match to TRBD2 covers 10 bases. Germline CDR1 and CDR2: SGHTA and FQGTGA. Trimming took 5 bases from V and 0 from J; bases not matched to a gene: 4. The CDR3 length is 16 residues. CDR3 amino acids: CASSRLAGGSYNEQFF. CDR3 nucleotides: TGTGCCAGCAGCCGCTTAGCGGGAGGCTCCTACAATGAGCAGTTCTTC.

The chain links TRBV5-1 to TRBJ2-1; a weak D match, TRBD2 (6 bases). V lost 0 bases and J 0 bases, leaving 7 bases between the germline ends. Germline CDR1 SGHRS, CDR2 YFSETQ. The CDR3 contains 15 residues. CDR3 amino acids: CASSLAGSSYNEQFF. The CDR3 nucleotides read TGCGCCAGCAGCTTGGCCGGGAGCTCCTACAATGAGCAGTTCTTC. Full variable domain (outside the CDR3, taken from reference TRBV5-1 and TRBJ2-1): KAGVTQTPRYLIKTRGQQVTLSCSPISGHRSVSWYQQTPGQGLQFLFEYFSETQRNKGNFPGRFSGRQFSNSRSEMNVSTLELGDSALYLCASSLAGSSYNEQFFGPGTRLTVL.

This rearrangement joins TRBV18 to TRBJ1-4, with D tentatively TRBD1 (6 bases). This CDR3 has 13 amino acids. Deletions cut 2 bases from V and 8 bases from J, with 9 bases between. Germline lookup yields CDR1 KGHSH and CDR2 LQKENI. CDR3 coding DNA: TGTGCCAGCTCACCAGGGACAAAGGAAAAACTGTTTTTT. Its protein is CASSPGTKEKLFF.

V usage is TRBV2 and J usage is TRBJ2-1; 7 positions agree with TRBD2. Germline V gene lookup returns CDR1 SNHLY and CDR2 FYNNEI. Germline trimming cut 6 bases from V and 6 bases from J; bases unmatched to any gene: 5. The length of the CDR3 is 13 residues. As DNA, the CDR3 is TGTGCCAGCAGCGAACCTAGCGGCAATGAGCAGTTCTTC. It codes for CASSEPSGNEQFF.

The chain is built from TRBV7-8 and TRBJ2-3; D remains unclear. The ends were cut back, 4 bases at V and 2 bases at J, with 16 bases in the middle. This CDR3 is 16 amino acids long. CDR1 and CDR2 (germline): SGHVS, FQNEAQ. As DNA, the CDR3 is TGTGCCAGCAGCTCCCGATCCAGGATAATCACAGATACGCAGTATTTT. Protein sequence: CASSSRSRIITDTQYF.

The gene calls are TRBV29-1 and TRBJ1-1; a weak D match, TRBD1 (5 bases). This CDR3 contains 12 residues. CDR1 and CDR2 from the germline V gene are SQVTM and ANQGSEA. The ends were cut back, 7 bases at V and 3 bases at J, with 12 bases in the middle. The CDR3 DNA is TGCAGCGGTAGGGTGGGGGACACTGAAGCTTTCTTT. Protein: CSGRVGDTEAFF.

The chain combines TRBV9 with TRBJ2-1, with D uncertain. The CDR3 sequence is 13 residues long. V was shortened by 5 bases and J by 1 base, with 7 bases between the two germline ends. Per germline, CDR1 SGDLS and CDR2 YYNGEE. The CDR3 DNA reads as TGTGCCAGCAGTTCCATGTCCTACAATGAGCAGTTCTTC. Translation: CASSSMSYNEQFF.

This clone was observed once. The genes are TRBV4-3 and TRBJ2-1; no firm D call. Germline V gene sequence: CDR1 LGHNA, CDR2 YSLEER. The ends were cut back, 3 bases at V and 6 bases at J, with 9 bases in the middle. The CDR3 has 13 residues. CDR3 sequence: CASSQYFPNEQFF. The CDR3 region has the DNA TGCGCCAGCAGCCAGTACTTTCCCAATGAGCAGTTCTTC.

V gene TRBV3-1 (or the pseudogene TRBV3-2) combines with J gene TRBJ1-2; perhaps TRBD1 as D (6 bases). V gave up 1 base and J gave up 0 bases, with 9 bases separating them. This CDR3 has 15 amino acids. Germline V gives CDR1 LGHDT, CDR2 YNNKEL (reference sequence). The CDR3 DNA sequence: TGTGCCAGCAGCCAAGTAGACAGGACTAACTATGGCTACACCTTC. Amino acid sequence: CASSQVDRTNYGYTF.

The rearrangement joins TRBV6-2 or TRBV6-3 to TRBJ1-1; D gene ambiguous. Trimming stripped 5 bases from V and 3 bases from J, with 10 bases between. From germline, CDR1 is MNHEY and CDR2 SVGEGT. The CDR3 runs to 13 residues. The CDR3 sequence: CASSAGGYTEAFF. CDR3 DNA: TGTGCCAGCAGTGCTGGTGGGTACACTGAAGCTTTCTTT.

The J gene is TRBJ1-1, the V gene TRBV4-2; D perhaps matches TRBD1 (5 bases). This CDR3 spans 14 amino acids. Trimming took 0 bases from V and 10 from J, leaving 15 bases between them. Germline V gene data show CDR1 as LGHNA and CDR2 as YNFKEQ. CDR3 protein: CASSQEGNGRGAFF. CDR3 nucleotides: TGTGCCAGCAGCCAAGAAGGTAACGGGAGGGGAGCTTTCTTT.

J is TRBJ1-4 and V is TRBV5-4, with TRBD1 matching 7 bases. This CDR3 comprises 16 residues. V lost 4 bases to trimming and J lost 7 bases; unmatched junction nucleotides: 13. Germline V lookup: CDR1 SGHNT, CDR2 YYREEE (reference sequence). For the CDR3, the DNA is TGTGCCAGCAGCCCACCCAGGGGGGAGGCCGGTGAAAAACTGTTTTTT. This sequence encodes CASSPPRGEAGEKLFF.

This rearrangement joins TRBV3-1 (or the pseudogene TRBV3-2) to TRBJ2-2; no clear D gene. CDR3 length equals 13 residues. Germline-derived CDR1 and CDR2 are LGHDT and YNNKEL (reference sequence). V was cut by 2 bases and J by 1 base, with 2 bases left in between. The CDR3 DNA sequence: TGTGCCAGCAGCCAAAAGAACACCGGGGAGCTGTTTTTT. Translation: CASSQKNTGELFF.

This clone was seen once. The genes are TRBV2 and TRBJ1-2; no definite D call. Germline lookup yields CDR1 SNHLY and CDR2 FYNNEI. The CDR3 is 11 amino acids. Trimming removed 8 bases at V and 2 bases at J, with 6 bases between. The CDR3 coding sequence is TGTGCCAGCGGGATCAACTATGGCTACACCTTC. This sequence encodes CASGINYGYTF.

The V call is TRBV12-3 or TRBV12-4, the J call TRBJ2-5; D gene ambiguous. CDR3 length: 12 amino acids. The V gene lost 3 bases and the J gene lost 5 bases, with 7 bases spanning the gap. The CDR3 DNA is TGTGCCAGCAGTTTTGTTGGTGAGACCCAGTACTTC. This codes for CASSFVGETQYF.

This chain links TRBV4-1 with TRBJ2-1; D is unresolved. CDR3 length equals 17 residues. V dropped 3 bases and J dropped 0 bases, with 15 bases sitting between them. CDR1 MGHRA and CDR2 YSYEKL come from the germline V gene. The CDR3 loop reads CASSQYPAPSSYNEQFF. CDR3 bases: TGCGCCAGCAGCCAGTATCCAGCGCCGAGCTCCTACAATGAGCAGTTCTTC.

The chain joins TRBV5-8 to TRBJ2-3; D uncertain. The CDR3 spans 13 residues. Germline loops: CDR1 SGHTS, CDR2 YDEGEE. Trimming cost V 1 base and J 0 bases, with 3 bases left between them. DNA for the CDR3: TGTGCCAGCAGCTTGACTAGCACAGATACGCAGTATTTT. Its translation: CASSLTSTDTQYF.

The chain recombines TRBV7-3 with TRBJ2-1; 9 nucleotides match TRBD1. The CDR3 has 15 residues. The V gene end was trimmed by 6 bases and the J gene end by 5 bases; junction bases not matched to a gene: 8. Germline V gene sequence: CDR1 SGHTA, CDR2 FQGTGA. CDR3 in DNA: TGTGCCAGCAGACTACGACAGGGGGACGACAATGAGCAGTTCTTC. It is translated as CASRLRQGDDNEQFF.

The chain has TRBV10-1 and TRBJ2-1, with TRBD2 matching over 7 bases. V was pared by 2 bases and J by 8 bases, with 9 bases of the junction left unmatched. The germline V gene encodes CDR1 WNHNN and CDR2 SYGVQD (reference sequence). The CDR3 is made up of 15 amino acids. The CDR3 is CASSEGAGVGHEQFF. The CDR3 DNA reads TGCGCCAGCAGTGAGGGGGCGGGAGTGGGCCATGAGCAGTTCTTC.